The text below deals with one T cell receptor (beta chain). Its antigen is undetermined. Time point in this sample: patch test 2, 6 weeks after DPC sensitization. The treatment: therapeutic diphenylcyclopropenone sensitization with weekly scalp DPC. Sample donors consisted of patients with alopecia, aged 18 to 70 years, who were suitable for DPC. Attachment of unique molecular identifiers to individual cDNA molecules was performed in the library. TCRdb re-analysed the RACE reads in MiXCR, keeping a single row per CDR3 protein. The sample has tens of thousands of distinct CDR3 sequences; under 13% are singletons. There are 12 residues in the CDR3. Trimming shortened V by 1 base and J by 7 bases, and 7 bases separated the two germline ends. The germline gives CDR1 LGHNA, CDR2 YNFKEQ. These data originate in a study of human T cells and chemical hapten exposure. Background on the study: During the approximately 25-week study period, patients had diphenylcyclopropenone applied to the scalp every week. Findings and limits, study-wide: Expanded TCRs produced significantly more large CDR3 similarity clusters than controls did.

This material consisted of whole blood, taken in connection with sensitization to the hapten diphenylcyclopropenone (DPC). V gene TRBV4-2 combines with J gene TRBJ1-1; unclear D gene. The receptor was isolated from a woman in her forties or fifties with alopecia areata. Some clones in this sample may be carry-over from other donors' samples. The CDR3: CASSQGGGEAFF. Here the CDR3 DNA reads TGTGCCAGCAGCCAAGGAGGTGGTGAAGCTTTCTTT.